This TCR beta chain derives from a study of blood T cell repertoires in COVID-19. In the study overall: T cells, B-cell-depleted T cells, or PBMCs provided the cDNA or gDNA that served as material.

The authors' processing: The assay estimated nucleated cells by amplifying reference gene primers. The table came from immunoSEQ multiplex PCR; TCRdb's copy has only in-frame clones and leaves some out. That table furnishes V, J and clone size, whereas the DNA furnished D and trimming. The sample holds fewer than 200,000 clones, around 93% seen once. Those enrolled in Seattle joined during active infection and were followed longitudinally afterward. Germline-derived CDR1 and CDR2 are ENHRY and SYGVKD. The junction had 6 bases not matched to a gene; V was cut back by 2 bases and J by 5 bases. There are 16 residues in the CDR3.

This clonotype was sampled from a young man with COVID-19, enrolled during active disease. The sequencing sample was made of peripheral blood. The gene calls are TRBV10-3 and TRBJ2-5; TRBD2 agrees at 12 bases. DNA of the CDR3: TGTGCCATCAGTGAGGGTTCCCTAGCGGGAGGGGAGACCCAGTACTTC. This encodes CAISEGSLAGGETQYF.